The entry that follows covers one T cell receptor beta chain sequence. Its antigen remains unidentified. CDR1 is MGHDK, CDR2 SYGVNS, per germline. This CDR3 has 15 amino acids. Deletions cut 8 bases from V and 0 bases from J, with 16 bases between. Libraries were prepared by immunoSEQ multiplex PCR; TCRdb keeps only in-frame clonotypes and omits some of them. The sample holds roughly 150,000 clones, around 90% seen once. This sample was included in a study of T cell responses to AZD1222 COVID-19 vaccine. Whole-study results and caveats: After the peak T cell response, and only then, were repertoires sampled. Spike-specific TCR breadth and depth were elevated following two AZD1222 doses. Recipients of AZD1222 seropositive at baseline numbered only 5 to 7. Reports say nearly half of spike-specific TCRs go after unmutated variant regions.

Sequenced material: peripheral blood, taken 28 days after the second AZD1222 dose. The sequence was obtained from an adult who received the AZD1222 COVID-19 vaccine. J is TRBJ1-2 and V is TRBV25-1; D is unclear. CDR3 coding DNA: TGTGCCAGCTCTCTTGGAGGCGTAGCTAACTATGGCTACACCTTC. It is translated as CASSLGGVANYGYTF.